These 4 T cell receptor beta chains came from one sample sequenced in a study of T-cell reconstitution after alpha-beta-depleted transplantation in children. The library targeted TCRbeta and was prepared with unique molecular identifiers. TCRdb processed the PCR reads anew with MiXCR; each CDR3 protein has one entry. Seen here are 70,000 to 100,000 distinct CDR3 sequences, 10% to 15% observed once, and the top ten hold 11% to 15%. The source material was PBMCs from the stem cell graft donor, sampled from the stem cell graft. These TCRs come from a human donor who donated a stem cell graft to a child with inherited bone marrow failure.

This clonotype was seen ten or more times. The CDR3 DNA reads as TGTGCCAGCAGCTTAGACGCTAGCGGGGGGCGTGAGCAGTTCTTC. It yields the protein CASSLDASGGREQFF. V gene TRBV7-2 combines with J gene TRBJ2-1, with 11 bases fitting TRBD2. There are 15 residues in the CDR3. Germline loops: CDR1 SGHTA, CDR2 FQGNSA. V shed 1 base and J 9 bases; nucleotides not matched to a gene: 5.

The CDR3 spells CASSHNRLDREGPGELFF. DNA for the CDR3: TGCGCCAGCAGCCATAACCGATTGGACAGGGAAGGGCCCGGGGAGCTGTTTTTT. The chain has TRBV4-3 and TRBJ2-2; 8 positions match TRBD1. CDR3 length equals 18 residues. The V segment lost 3 bases and the J segment 6 bases; nucleotides outside the gene matches: 15. From germline, CDR1 is LGHNA and CDR2 YSLEER.

This clonotype occurred many times. This chain links TRBV7-2 with TRBJ1-3; D is ambiguous. Germline CDR1 and CDR2: SGHTA and FQGNSA. The CDR3 extends over 13 amino acids. Trimming removed 5 bases from V and 0 bases from J, with 5 bases in between. CDR3 residues: CASSLYSGNTIYF. As DNA, the CDR3 is TGTGCCAGCAGCCTATACTCTGGAAACACCATATATTTT.

The sample holds many counts of this clonotype. The chain links TRBV7-2 to TRBJ2-1; 9 bases align to TRBD1. V lost 5 bases and J lost 5; bases outside the gene matches: 7. Per the germline V gene, CDR1 is SGHTA and CDR2 is FQGNSA. CDR3 length: 15 residues. The CDR3 DNA sequence: TGTGCCAGCAGCCCGGGACAGGGAAATCACAATGAGCAGTTCTTC. Translated, it gives CASSPGQGNHNEQFF.